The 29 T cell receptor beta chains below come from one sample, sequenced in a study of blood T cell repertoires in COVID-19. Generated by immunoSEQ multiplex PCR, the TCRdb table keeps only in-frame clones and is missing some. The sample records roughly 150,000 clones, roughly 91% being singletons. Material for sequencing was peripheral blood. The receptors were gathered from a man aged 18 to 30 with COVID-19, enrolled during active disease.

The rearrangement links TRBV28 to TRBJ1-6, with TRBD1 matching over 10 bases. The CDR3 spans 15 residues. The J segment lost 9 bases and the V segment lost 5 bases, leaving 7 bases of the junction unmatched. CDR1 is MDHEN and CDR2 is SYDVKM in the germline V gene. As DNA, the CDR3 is TGTGCCAGCAGTAGACCGGGACAGGGGATTTCACCCCTCCACTTT. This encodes CASSRPGQGISPLHF.

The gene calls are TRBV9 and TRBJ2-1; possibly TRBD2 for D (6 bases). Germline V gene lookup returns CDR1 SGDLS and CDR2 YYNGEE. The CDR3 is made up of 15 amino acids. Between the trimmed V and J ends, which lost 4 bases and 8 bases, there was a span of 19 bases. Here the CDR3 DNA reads TGTGCCAGCAGCTCTCGGGGGACCACCTTGGATGAGCAGTTCTTC. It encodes CASSSRGTTLDEQFF.

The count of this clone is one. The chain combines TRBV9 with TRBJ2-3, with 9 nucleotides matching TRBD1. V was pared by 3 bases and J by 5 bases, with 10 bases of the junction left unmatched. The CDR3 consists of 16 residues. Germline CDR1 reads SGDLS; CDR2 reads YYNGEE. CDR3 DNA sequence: TGTGCCAGCAGCGGACCGGGACAGGGAAGTCAAGATACGCAGTATTTT. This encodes CASSGPGQGSQDTQYF.

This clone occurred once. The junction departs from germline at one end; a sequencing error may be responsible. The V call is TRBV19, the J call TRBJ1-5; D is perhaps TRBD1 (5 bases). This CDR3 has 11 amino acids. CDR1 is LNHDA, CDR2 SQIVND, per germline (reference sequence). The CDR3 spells CASRWGGEFDF. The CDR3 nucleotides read TGTGCCAGTAGGTGGGGAGGGGAGTTCGATTTT.

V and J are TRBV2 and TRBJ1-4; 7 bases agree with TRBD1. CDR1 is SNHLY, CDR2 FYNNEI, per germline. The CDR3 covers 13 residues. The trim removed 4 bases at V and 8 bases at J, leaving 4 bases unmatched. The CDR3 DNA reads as TGTGCCAGCAGTGTGTCAGGGGGAGAAAAACTGTTTTTT. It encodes CASSVSGGEKLFF.

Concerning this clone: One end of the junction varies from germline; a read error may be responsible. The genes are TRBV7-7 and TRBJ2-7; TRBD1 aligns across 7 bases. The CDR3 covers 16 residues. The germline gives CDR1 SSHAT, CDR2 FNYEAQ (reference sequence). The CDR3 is CASSLALGQGAYEQYF. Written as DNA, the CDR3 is TGTGCTAGCAGCTTAGCTCTTGGGCAGGGGGCCTACGAGCAGTACTTC.

The CDR3 region has the DNA TGTGCCAGCAGTTTAGAGGGTAGCAATCAGCCCCAGCATTTT. Translating gives CASSLEGSNQPQHF. The rearrangement links TRBV28 to TRBJ1-5; the D is unclear. This CDR3 spans 14 amino acids. Germline-derived CDR1 and CDR2 are MDHEN and SYDVKM. Deletions cut 2 bases from V and 0 bases from J, with 5 bases between.

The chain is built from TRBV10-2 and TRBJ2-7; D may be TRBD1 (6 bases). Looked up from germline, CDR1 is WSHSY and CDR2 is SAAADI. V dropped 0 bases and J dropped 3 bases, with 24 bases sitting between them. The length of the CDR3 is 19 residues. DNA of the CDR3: TGCGCCAGCAGTGAGTCGATAACGGTGGGGGCAGGGCCAGTCTACGAGCAGTACTTC. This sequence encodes CASSESITVGAGPVYEQYF.

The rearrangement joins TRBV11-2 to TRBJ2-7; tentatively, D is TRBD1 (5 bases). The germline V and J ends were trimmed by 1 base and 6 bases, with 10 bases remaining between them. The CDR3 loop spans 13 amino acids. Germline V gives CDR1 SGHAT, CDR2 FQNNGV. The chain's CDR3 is CASSLGVGVEQYF. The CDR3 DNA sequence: TGTGCCAGCAGCTTAGGGGTAGGGGTCGAGCAGTACTTC.

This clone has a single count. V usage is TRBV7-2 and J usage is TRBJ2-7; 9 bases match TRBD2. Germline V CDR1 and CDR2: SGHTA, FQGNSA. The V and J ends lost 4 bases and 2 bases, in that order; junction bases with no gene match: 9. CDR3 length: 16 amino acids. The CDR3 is CASSSRTSVRPYEQYF. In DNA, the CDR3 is TGTGCCAGCAGCTCGCGGACTAGCGTACGACCCTACGAGCAGTACTTC.

The CDR3 here is CSVPVNRGPGDYEQYF. The CDR3 DNA follows: TGCAGCGTCCCCGTCAACAGGGGCCCCGGGGACTACGAGCAGTACTTC. J is TRBJ2-7 and V is TRBV29-1; 7 nucleotides agree with TRBD1. From germline, CDR1 is SQVTM and CDR2 ANQGSEA. The CDR3 runs to 16 residues. Germline trimming cut 6 bases from V and 3 bases from J; bases unmatched to any gene: 17.

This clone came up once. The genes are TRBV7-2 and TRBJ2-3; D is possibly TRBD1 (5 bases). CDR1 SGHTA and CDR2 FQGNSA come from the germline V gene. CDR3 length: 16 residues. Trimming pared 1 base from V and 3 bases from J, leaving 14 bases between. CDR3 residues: CASSLGQGRLTDTQYF. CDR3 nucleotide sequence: TGTGCCAGCAGCTTAGGGCAGGGAAGGTTAACAGATACGCAGTATTTT.

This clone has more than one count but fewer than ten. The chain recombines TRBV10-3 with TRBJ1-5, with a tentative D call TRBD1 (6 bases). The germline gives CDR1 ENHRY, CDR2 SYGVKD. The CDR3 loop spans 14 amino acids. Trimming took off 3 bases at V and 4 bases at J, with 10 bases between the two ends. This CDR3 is CAISDGTQNQPQHF. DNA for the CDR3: TGTGCCATCAGTGACGGGACACAGAATCAGCCCCAGCATTTT.

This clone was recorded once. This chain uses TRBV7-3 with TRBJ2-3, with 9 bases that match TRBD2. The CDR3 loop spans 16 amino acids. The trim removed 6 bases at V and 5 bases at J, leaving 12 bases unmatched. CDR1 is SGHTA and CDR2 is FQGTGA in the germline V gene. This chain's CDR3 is CASSEWGGRAIDTQYF. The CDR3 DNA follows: TGTGCCAGCAGTGAGTGGGGCGGGAGGGCCATAGATACGCAGTATTTT.

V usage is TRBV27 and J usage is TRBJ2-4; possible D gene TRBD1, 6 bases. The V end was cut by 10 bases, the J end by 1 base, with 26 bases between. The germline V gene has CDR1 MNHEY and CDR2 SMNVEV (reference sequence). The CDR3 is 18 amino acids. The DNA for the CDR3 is TGTGCCAACCCCGCCGGACAGAACATATTAGATGCCAAAAACATTCAGTACTTC. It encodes CANPAGQNILDAKNIQYF.

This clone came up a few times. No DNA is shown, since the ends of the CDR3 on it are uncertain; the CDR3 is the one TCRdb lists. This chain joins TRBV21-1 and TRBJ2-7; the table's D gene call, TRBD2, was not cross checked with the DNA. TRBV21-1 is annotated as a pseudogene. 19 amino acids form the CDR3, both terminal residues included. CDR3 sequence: CASSKAPLQFGSGIYEQYF.

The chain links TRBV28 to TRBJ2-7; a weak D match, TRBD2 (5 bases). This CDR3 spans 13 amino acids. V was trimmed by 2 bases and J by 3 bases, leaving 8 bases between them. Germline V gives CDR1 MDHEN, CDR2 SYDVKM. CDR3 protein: CASSLRGIYEQYF. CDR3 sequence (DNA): TGTGCCAGCAGTTTACGGGGAATCTACGAGCAGTACTTC.

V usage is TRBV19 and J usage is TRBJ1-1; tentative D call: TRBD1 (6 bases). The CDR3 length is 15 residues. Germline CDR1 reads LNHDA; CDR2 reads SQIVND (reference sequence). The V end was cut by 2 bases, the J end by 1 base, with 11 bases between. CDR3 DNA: TGTGCCAGTAGTATATCGCCGACAGGGAACACTGAAGCTTTCTTT. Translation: CASSISPTGNTEAFF. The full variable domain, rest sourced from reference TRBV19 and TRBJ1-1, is DGGITQSPKYLFRKEGQNVTLSCEQNLNHDAMYWYRQDPGQGLRLIYYSQIVNDFQKGDIAEGYSVSREKKESFPLTVTSAQKNPTAFYLCASSISPTGNTEAFFGQGTRLTVV.

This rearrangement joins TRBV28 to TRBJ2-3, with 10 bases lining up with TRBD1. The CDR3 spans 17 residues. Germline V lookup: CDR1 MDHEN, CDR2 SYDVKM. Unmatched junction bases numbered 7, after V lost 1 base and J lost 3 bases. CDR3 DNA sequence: TGTGCCAGCAGTTTATTCCGCGGGACAGGGGAAACAGATACGCAGTATTTT. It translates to CASSLFRGTGETDTQYF.

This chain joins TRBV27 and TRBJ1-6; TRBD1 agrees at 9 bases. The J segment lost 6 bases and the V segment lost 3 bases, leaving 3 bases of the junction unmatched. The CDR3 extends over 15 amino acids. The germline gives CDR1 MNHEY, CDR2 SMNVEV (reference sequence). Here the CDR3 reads CASSFTGGVNSPLHF. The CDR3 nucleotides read TGTGCCAGCAGTTTTACAGGGGGCGTTAATTCACCCCTCCACTTT.

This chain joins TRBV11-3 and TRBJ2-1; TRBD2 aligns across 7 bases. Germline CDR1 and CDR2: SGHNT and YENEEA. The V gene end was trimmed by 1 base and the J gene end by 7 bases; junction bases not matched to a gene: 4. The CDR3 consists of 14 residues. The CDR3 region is CASSLAAGRNEQFF. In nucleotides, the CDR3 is TGTGCCAGCAGCTTAGCAGCGGGGAGGAATGAGCAGTTCTTC.

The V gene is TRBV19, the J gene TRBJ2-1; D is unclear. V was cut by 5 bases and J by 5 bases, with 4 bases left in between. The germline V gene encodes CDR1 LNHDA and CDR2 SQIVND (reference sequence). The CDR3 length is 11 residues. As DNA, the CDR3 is TGTGCCAGTAGTCCAAACAATGAGCAGTTCTTC. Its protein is CASSPNNEQFF.

The CDR3 loop reads CSVEGGSYTEAFF. The CDR3 region has the DNA TGCAGCGTTGAAGGGGGCTCGTACACTGAAGCTTTCTTT. The rearrangement uses TRBV29-1 and TRBJ1-1; the D gene is possibly TRBD1 (5 bases). The CDR3 has 13 residues. In germline, CDR1 is SQVTM, CDR2 ANQGSEA. V was shortened by 1 base and J by 3 bases, with 9 bases between the two germline ends.

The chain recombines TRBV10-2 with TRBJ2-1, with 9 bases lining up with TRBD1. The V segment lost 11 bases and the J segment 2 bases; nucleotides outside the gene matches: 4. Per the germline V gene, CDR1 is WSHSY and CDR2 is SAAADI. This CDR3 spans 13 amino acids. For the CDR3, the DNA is TGCGCCGTGGGACAGGGCCCCTACAATGAGCAGTTCTTC. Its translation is CAVGQGPYNEQFF.

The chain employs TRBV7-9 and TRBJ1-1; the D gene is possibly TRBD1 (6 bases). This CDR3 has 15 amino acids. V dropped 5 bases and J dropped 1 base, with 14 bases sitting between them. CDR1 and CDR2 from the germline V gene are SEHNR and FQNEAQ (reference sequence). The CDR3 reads CASSGRQDPNTEAFF. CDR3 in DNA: TGTGCCAGCAGCGGGCGACAGGACCCGAACACTGAAGCTTTCTTT.

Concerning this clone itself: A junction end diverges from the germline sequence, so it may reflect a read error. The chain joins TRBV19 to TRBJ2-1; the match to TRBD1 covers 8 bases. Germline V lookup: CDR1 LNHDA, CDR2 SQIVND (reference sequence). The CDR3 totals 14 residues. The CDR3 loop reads CASRKAGGYDEQFF. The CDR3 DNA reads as TGTGCCAGCCGAAAGGCAGGGGGCTACGATGAGCAGTTCTTC.

Here the CDR3 DNA reads TGTGCCAGCAGTTTATATACGGGAGGGCCTAATGAGCAGTTCTTC. Translating gives CASSLYTGGPNEQFF. The rearrangement uses TRBV27 and TRBJ2-1, with 8 bases identical to TRBD2. The CDR3 has 15 residues. V lost 1 base and J lost 7; bases outside the gene matches: 6. Germline lookup yields CDR1 MNHEY and CDR2 SMNVEV (reference sequence).

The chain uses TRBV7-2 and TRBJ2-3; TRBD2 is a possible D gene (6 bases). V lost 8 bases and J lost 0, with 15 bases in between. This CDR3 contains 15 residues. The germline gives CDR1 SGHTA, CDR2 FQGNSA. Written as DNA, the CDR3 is TGTGCCAGCCGCCCGCGGGATGGTAGCACAGATACGCAGTATTTT. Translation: CASRPRDGSTDTQYF.

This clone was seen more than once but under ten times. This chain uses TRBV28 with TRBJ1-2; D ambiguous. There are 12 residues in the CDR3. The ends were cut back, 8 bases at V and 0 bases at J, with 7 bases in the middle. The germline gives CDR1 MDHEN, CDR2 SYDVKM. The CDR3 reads CASFATNYGYTF. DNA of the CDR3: TGTGCCAGCTTCGCGACTAACTATGGCTACACCTTC.